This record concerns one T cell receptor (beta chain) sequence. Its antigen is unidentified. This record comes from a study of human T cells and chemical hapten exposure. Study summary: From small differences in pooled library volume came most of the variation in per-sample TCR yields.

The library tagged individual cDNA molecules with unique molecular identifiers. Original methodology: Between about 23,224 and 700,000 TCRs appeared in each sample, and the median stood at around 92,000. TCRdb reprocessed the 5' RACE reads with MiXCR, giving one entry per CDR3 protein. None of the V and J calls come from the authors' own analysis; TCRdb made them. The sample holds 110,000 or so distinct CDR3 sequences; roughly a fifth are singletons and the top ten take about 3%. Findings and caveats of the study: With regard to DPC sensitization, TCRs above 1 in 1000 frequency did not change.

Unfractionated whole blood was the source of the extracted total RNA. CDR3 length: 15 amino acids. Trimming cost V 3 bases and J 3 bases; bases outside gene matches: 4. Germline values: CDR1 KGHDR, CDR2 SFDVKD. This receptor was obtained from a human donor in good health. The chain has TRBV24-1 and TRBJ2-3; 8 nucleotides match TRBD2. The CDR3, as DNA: TGTGCCACCAGTGATGTAGCGGGACGGACAGATACGCAGTATTTT. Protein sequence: CATSDVAGRTDTQYF.